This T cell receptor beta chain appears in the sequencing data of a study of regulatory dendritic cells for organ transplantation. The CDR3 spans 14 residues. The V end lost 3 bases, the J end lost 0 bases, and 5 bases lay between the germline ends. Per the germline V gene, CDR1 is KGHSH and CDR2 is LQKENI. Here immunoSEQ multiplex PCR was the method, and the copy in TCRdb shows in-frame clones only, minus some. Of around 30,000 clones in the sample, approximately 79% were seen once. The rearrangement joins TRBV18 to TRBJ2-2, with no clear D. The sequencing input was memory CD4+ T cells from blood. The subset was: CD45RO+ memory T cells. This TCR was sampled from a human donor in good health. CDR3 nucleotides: TGTGCCAGCTCACCCCCCTCGAACACCGGGGAGCTGTTTTTT. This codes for CASSPPSNTGELFF.